This is a list of T cell receptor beta chains from one sample in a study of T cell responses to AZD1222 COVID-19 vaccine. Sequencing was performed with immunoSEQ multiplex PCR; in TCRdb, only in-frame clones are kept and a portion is missing. Counted here are about 88,000 clones, about 91% occurring once; the ten biggest clones make up about 5%. This specimen was peripheral blood, taken on day 0 of AZD1222 vaccination. The receptor source for this set is an adult in good health. The CDR3 runs from the conserved cysteine through the conserved F or W. A D gene is named only where the DNA matches it firmly.

V,J,D,CDR3
TRBV11-1,TRBJ2-1,TRBD2,CASSSATSGRIIEQFF
TRBV10-2,TRBJ2-1,.,CASRDPHNEQFF
TRBV6-2/TRBV6-3,TRBJ2-7,.,CASSYLDYEQYF
TRBV28,TRBJ1-1,.,CASGRPGRTEAFF
TRBV2,TRBJ1-1,.,CASGRGKVETEAFF
TRBV15,TRBJ2-1,.,CATSRDPGEQFF
TRBV6-5,TRBJ2-2,.,CASTGQAGELFF
TRBV7-9,TRBJ2-1,TRBD2,CASSPHSGSVYNEQFF
TRBV2,TRBJ1-2,.,CASSEATTRRVYTF
TRBV7-9,TRBJ1-6,.,CASSWEVARSSYNSPLHF
TRBV7-6,TRBJ2-2,TRBD2,CASSHPRAGAGGELFF
TRBV28,TRBJ1-2,TRBD1,CASSYLDRVPGYTF
TRBV9,TRBJ1-2,TRBD1,CASSARQGMGTSYGYTF